This entry is about one T cell receptor beta chain. Its antigen is unidentified. The germline gives CDR1 GTSNPN, CDR2 SVGIG (reference sequence). The CDR3 totals 13 residues. The ends lost 5 bases at V and 4 bases at J; junction bases unmatched: 6. These data originate in a study of CD8+ T cells in alopecia areata. The treatment is: oral pan-JAK inhibitor, 5-10 mg twice daily. Findings of the study overall: Researchers report lesional scalp, most notably alopecia totalis/universalis, outstripped normal scalp in clonality. Tofacitinib significantly lowered scalp clonality and expanded CD8+ clones among the top 100.

RNA extraction and reverse transcription yielded cDNA as sequencing template. Measured with immunoSEQ multiplex PCR; TCRdb has only the in-frame clones, and not every one. The sample carries more than 150,000 clones, about 60% recorded once. Sequenced material: CD8+ T cells sorted from blood, taken at week 24, from a patient treated with tofacitinib. This receptor was identified in a human donor with alopecia areata. V and J are TRBV30 and TRBJ1-2, with 8 positions matching TRBD1. The CDR3 spells CAWAGGFGYGYTF. The CDR3, as DNA: TGTGCCTGGGCAGGGGGCTTCGGCTATGGCTACACCTTC.